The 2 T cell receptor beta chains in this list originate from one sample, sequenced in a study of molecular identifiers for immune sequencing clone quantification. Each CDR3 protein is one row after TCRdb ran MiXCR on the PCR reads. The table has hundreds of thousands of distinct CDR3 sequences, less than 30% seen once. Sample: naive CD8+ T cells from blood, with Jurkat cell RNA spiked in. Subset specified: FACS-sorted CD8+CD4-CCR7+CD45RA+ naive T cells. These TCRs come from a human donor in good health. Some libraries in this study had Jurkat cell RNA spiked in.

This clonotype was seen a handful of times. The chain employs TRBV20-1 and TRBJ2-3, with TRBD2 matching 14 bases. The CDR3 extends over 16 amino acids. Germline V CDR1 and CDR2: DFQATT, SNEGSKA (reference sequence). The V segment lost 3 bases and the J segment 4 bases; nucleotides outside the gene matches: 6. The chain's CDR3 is CSARRLAGGRADTQYF. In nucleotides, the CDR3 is TGCAGTGCTAGGAGACTAGCGGGAGGGAGGGCAGATACGCAGTATTTT.

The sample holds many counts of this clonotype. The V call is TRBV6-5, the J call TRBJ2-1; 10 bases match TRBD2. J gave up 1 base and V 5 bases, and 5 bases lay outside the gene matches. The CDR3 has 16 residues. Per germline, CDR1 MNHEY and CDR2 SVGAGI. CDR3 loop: CASSPSAGGSYNEQFF. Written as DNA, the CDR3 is TGTGCCAGCAGTCCCTCAGCGGGAGGGTCCTACAATGAGCAGTTCTTC.